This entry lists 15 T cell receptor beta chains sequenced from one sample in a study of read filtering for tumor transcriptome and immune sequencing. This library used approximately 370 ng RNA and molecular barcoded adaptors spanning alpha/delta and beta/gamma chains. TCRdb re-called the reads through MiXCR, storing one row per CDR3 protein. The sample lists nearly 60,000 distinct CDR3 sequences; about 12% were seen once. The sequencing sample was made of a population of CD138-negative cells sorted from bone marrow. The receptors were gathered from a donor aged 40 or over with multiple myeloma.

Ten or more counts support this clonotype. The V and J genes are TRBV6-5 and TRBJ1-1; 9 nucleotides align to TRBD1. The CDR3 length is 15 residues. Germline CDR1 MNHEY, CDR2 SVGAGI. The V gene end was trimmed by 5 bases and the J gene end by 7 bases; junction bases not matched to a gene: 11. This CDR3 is CASSKRRDRAGEAFF. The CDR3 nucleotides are TGTGCCAGCAGTAAACGACGGGACAGGGCCGGTGAAGCTTTCTTT.

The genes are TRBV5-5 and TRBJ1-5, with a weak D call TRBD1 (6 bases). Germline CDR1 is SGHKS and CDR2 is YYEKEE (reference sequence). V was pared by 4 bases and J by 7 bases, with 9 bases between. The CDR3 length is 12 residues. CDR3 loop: CASSRQGQPQHF. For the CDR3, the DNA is TGTGCCAGCAGCCGTCAGGGGCAGCCCCAGCATTTT.

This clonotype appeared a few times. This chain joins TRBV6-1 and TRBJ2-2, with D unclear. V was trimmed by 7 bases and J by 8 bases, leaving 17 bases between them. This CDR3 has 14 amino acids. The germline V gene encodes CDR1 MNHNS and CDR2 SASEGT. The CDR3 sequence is CASNKLKVGGELFF. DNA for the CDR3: TGTGCCAGCAACAAACTGAAAGTCGGGGGGGAGCTGTTTTTT.

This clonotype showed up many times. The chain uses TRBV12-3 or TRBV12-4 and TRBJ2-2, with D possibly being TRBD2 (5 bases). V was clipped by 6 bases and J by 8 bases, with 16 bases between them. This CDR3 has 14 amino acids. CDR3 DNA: TGTGCCAGCAGCACCTCGACTGGCGGGGGGGAGCTGTTTTTT. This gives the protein CASSTSTGGGELFF.

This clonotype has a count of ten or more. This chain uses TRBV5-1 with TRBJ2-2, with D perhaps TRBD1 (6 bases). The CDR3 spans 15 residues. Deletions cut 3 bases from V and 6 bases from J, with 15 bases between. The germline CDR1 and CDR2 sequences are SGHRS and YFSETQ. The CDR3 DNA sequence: TGCGCCAGCAGCTGGGGAAACAGGGATCCCGGGGAGCTGTTTTTT. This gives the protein CASSWGNRDPGELFF.

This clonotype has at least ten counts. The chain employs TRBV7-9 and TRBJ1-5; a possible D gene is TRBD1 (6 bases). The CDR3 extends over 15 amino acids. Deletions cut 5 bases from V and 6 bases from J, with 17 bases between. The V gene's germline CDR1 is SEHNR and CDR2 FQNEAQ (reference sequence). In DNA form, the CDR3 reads TGTGCCAGCAGCCCCGGGACTCCCAGGGGTCAGCCCCAGCATTTT. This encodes CASSPGTPRGQPQHF.

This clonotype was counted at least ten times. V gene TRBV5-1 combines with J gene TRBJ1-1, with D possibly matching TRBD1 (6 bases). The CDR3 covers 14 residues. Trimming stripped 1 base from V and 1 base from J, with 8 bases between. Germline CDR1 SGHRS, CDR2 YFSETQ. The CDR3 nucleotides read TGCGCCAGCAGCTTGACCAGGGGGAACACTGAAGCTTTCTTT. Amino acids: CASSLTRGNTEAFF.

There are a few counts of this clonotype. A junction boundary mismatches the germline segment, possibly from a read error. The CDR3 sequence: CASSYLGNTEASF. In nucleotides, the CDR3 is TGTGCCAGCAGTTACTTGGGAAACACTGAAGCTTCCTTT. The genes are TRBV6-5 and TRBJ1-1; no firm D call. This CDR3 spans 13 amino acids. The germline gives CDR1 MNHEY, CDR2 SVGAGI.

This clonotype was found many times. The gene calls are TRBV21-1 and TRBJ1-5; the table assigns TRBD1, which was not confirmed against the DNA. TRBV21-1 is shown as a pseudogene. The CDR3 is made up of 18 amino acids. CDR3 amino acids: CASSKIGTTSNSNQPQHF. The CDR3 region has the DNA TGTGCCAGCAGCAAAATAGGGACGACGAGTAATAGCAATCAGCCCCAGCATTTT.

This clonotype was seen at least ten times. CDR3 sequence (DNA): TGTGCCAGCAGCTTTGGGCAGGTTGGGGGCGAGCAGTTCTTC. Amino acid sequence: CASSFGQVGGEQFF. This chain connects TRBV7-9 to TRBJ2-1; tentative D call: TRBD1 (6 bases). Germline V gene data show CDR1 as SEHNR and CDR2 as FQNEAQ (reference sequence). The V gene lost 3 bases and the J gene lost 10 bases, with 16 bases spanning the gap. The CDR3 has 14 amino acids. The full variable domain, rest sourced from reference TRBV7-9 and TRBJ2-1, is DTGVSQNPRHKITKRGQNVTFRCDPISEHNRLYWYRQTLGQGPEFLTYFQNEAQLEKSRLLSDRFSAERPKGSFSTLEIQRTEQGDSAMYLCASSFGQVGGEQFFGPGTRLTVL.

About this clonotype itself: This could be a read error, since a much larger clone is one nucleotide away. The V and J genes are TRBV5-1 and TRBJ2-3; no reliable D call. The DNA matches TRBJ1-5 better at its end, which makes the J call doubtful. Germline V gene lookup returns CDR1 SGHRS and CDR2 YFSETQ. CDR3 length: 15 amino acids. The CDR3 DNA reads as TGCGCCAGCAGCTTGGAGGACCTCGTCGGAGATACGCAGCATTTT. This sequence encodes CASSLEDLVGDTQHF.

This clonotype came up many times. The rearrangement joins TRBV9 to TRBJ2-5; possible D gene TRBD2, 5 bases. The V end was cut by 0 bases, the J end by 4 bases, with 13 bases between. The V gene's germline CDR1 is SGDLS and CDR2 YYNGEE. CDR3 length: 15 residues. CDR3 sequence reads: CASSVAPSLGETQYF. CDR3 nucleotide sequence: TGTGCCAGCAGCGTAGCTCCTAGCTTGGGAGAGACCCAGTACTTC.

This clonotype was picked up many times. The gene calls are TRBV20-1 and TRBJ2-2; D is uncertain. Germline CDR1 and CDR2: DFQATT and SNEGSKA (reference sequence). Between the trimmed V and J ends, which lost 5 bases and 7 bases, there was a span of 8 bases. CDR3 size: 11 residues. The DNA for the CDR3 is TGCAGTGCTTATGGTATCGGGGAGCTGTTTTTT. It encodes CSAYGIGELFF.

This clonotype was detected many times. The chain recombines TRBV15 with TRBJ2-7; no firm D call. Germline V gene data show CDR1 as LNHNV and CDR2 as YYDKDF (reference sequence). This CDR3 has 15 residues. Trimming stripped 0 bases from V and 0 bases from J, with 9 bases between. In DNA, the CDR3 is TGTGCCACCAGCAGAGAGGGCTCTAGCTCCTACGAGCAGTACTTC. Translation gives CATSREGSSSYEQYF.

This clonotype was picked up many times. The CDR3 loop reads CASSERRLLNSPLHF. As DNA, the CDR3 is TGTGCCAGCAGTGAACGGCGGCTCCTTAATTCACCCCTCCACTTT. This chain links TRBV6-1 with TRBJ1-6; D is undetermined. V lost 2 bases and J 6 bases, leaving 11 bases between the germline ends. Germline loops: CDR1 MNHNS, CDR2 SASEGT. This CDR3 region has 15 residues.